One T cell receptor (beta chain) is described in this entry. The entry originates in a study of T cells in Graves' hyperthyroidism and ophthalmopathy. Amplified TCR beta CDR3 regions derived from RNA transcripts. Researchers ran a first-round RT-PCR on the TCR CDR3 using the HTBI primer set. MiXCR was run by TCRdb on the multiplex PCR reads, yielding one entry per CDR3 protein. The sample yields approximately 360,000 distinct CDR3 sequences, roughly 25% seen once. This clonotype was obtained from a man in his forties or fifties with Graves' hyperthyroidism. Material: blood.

The CDR3 DNA sequence: TGTGCCAGCAGCTTAGCCTATGGTCAATACAATGAGCAGTTCTTC. Amino acids: CASSLAYGQYNEQFF. The chain employs TRBV7-2 and TRBJ2-1; D gene uncertain. Germline lookup yields CDR1 SGHTA and CDR2 FQGNSA. This CDR3 has 15 amino acids. Trimming took 0 bases from V and 4 from J, leaving 10 bases between them. Supplemented by reference TRBV7-2 and TRBJ2-1, the full variable domain reads GAGVSQSPSNKVTEKGKDVELRCDPISGHTALYWYRQSLGQGLEFLIYFQGNSAPDKSGLPSDRFSAERTGGSVSTLTIQRTQQEDSAVYLCASSLAYGQYNEQFFGPGTRLTVL.